This passage covers 25 T cell receptor beta chains from one sample sequenced in a study of Ad26.COV2.S vaccination and SARS-CoV-2 variants. Sample treatment: around 19 received Ad26.COV2.S at low or high dose, single or two shots; roughly 5 received placebo; per-sample allocation not given. The investigators took samples on day 63 after the first vaccine or placebo injection. TCRdb keeps only in-frame clones here, not all; method: immunoSEQ multiplex PCR. This sample has roughly 680,000 clones, with roughly 90% found just once. The sequencing used peripheral blood, collected in a trial of Ad26.COV2.S vaccine versus placebo. Receptor source: a person between 18 and 65 years old who received the Ad26.COV2.S COVID-19 vaccine or a placebo.

This chain joins TRBV3-1 (or the pseudogene TRBV3-2) and TRBJ2-5; D not resolved. This CDR3 contains 14 residues. Germline CDR1 is LGHDT and CDR2 is YNNKEL (reference sequence). Trimming shortened V by 4 bases and J by 4 bases, and 13 bases separated the two germline ends. The CDR3 bases are TGTGCCAGCAGCCCGAAGGGCTCCTTAGAGACCCAGTACTTC. This translates into CASSPKGSLETQYF.

The J gene is TRBJ2-3, the V gene TRBV7-2; 9 nucleotides match TRBD2. The CDR3 contains 14 residues. V shed 5 bases, J shed 5 bases, and the junction held 5 bases outside the gene matches. The germline V gene encodes CDR1 SGHTA and CDR2 FQGNSA. This CDR3 is CASSLQRGVDTQYF. The CDR3 DNA follows: TGTGCCAGCAGCCTCCAGCGGGGGGTAGATACGCAGTATTTT.

This chain joins TRBV7-2 and TRBJ1-4; the D is unclear. Trimming took 1 base from V and 6 from J, leaving 6 bases between them. Germline loops: CDR1 SGHTA, CDR2 FQGNSA. The CDR3 sequence is 13 residues long. This CDR3 is CASSLGSYEKLFF. CDR3 DNA sequence: TGTGCCAGCAGCTTAGGGTCCTATGAAAAACTGTTTTTT.

The chain recombines TRBV6-5 with TRBJ2-3; D perhaps matches TRBD1 (5 bases). Trimming took off 5 bases at V and 8 bases at J, with 17 bases between the two ends. The CDR3 length is 14 residues. Germline CDR1 and CDR2: MNHEY and SVGAGI. The CDR3 nucleotides are TGTGCCAGCAGTATACAAGGGGTCGCCGGTACGCAGTATTTT. Protein product: CASSIQGVAGTQYF.

As concerns this clone: The sample holds other DNA sequences that translate to the same CDR3. This chain joins TRBV18 and TRBJ2-3; D might be TRBD2 (5 bases). The CDR3 is 12 residues long. The germline V gene has CDR1 KGHSH and CDR2 LQKENI. V lost 3 bases and J 5 bases, leaving 6 bases between the germline ends. CDR3 bases: TGTGCCAGCTCACCTCGGGAAGATACGCAGTATTTT. It codes for CASSPREDTQYF.

This chain joins TRBV4-2 and TRBJ2-1; D remains ambiguous. This CDR3 is 13 amino acids long. V dropped 5 bases and J dropped 1 base, with 6 bases sitting between them. Germline V gene lookup returns CDR1 LGHNA and CDR2 YNFKEQ. The CDR3 sequence: CASSWESYNEQFF. The CDR3, as DNA: TGTGCCAGCAGCTGGGAATCCTACAATGAGCAGTTCTTC.

The chain uses TRBV27 and TRBJ1-5, with TRBD1 identical over 8 bases. V gave up 5 bases and J gave up 6 bases; unmatched junction bases: 12. The CDR3 runs to 16 residues. Germline CDR1 MNHEY, CDR2 SMNVEV (reference sequence). As DNA, the CDR3 is TGTGCCAGCAGTGCCTCGGCAGGGGGCGGCGGTCAGCCCCAGCATTTT. Its translation: CASSASAGGGGQPQHF.

Only one count was recorded for this clone. The chain has TRBV3-1 (or the pseudogene TRBV3-2) and TRBJ2-2, with 10 bases fitting TRBD1. Germline V lookup: CDR1 LGHDT, CDR2 YNNKEL (reference sequence). There are 18 residues in the CDR3. Germline trimming cut 1 base from V and 0 bases from J; bases unmatched to any gene: 5. The CDR3 here is CASSQGTGTGANTGELFF. CDR3 sequence (DNA): TGTGCCAGCAGCCAAGGCACCGGGACAGGGGCGAACACCGGGGAGCTGTTTTTT.

This clone showed up just once. CDR3 in amino acids: CASSIVQYGANVLTF. For the CDR3, the DNA is TGTGCCAGTAGTATAGTCCAGTATGGGGCCAACGTCCTGACTTTC. V and J are TRBV19 and TRBJ2-6; D gene ambiguous. The V end was cut by 1 base, the J end by 3 bases, with 7 bases between. This CDR3 region has 15 residues. The V gene's germline CDR1 is LNHDA and CDR2 SQIVND (reference sequence).

The chain carries TRBV19 and TRBJ2-2; TRBD1 matches at 8 bases. Germline CDR1 is LNHDA and CDR2 is SQIVND (reference sequence). The CDR3 length is 14 residues. J gave up 1 base and V 10 bases, and 5 bases lay outside the gene matches. The CDR3: CATPTGVNTGELFF. The CDR3 nucleotides read TGTGCCACCCCGACAGGGGTGAACACCGGGGAGCTGTTTTTT. The variable domain in full, with the rest retrieved from reference TRBV19 and TRBJ2-2, is DGGITQSPKYLFRKEGQNVTLSCEQNLNHDAMYWYRQDPGQGLRLIYYSQIVNDFQKGDIAEGYSVSREKKESFPLTVTSAQKNPTAFYLCATPTGVNTGELFFGEGSRLTVL.

This CDR3 is CASSPLTSGERNEQFF. DNA of the CDR3: TGTGCCAGCAGCCCTTTGACTAGCGGGGAACGCAATGAGCAGTTCTTC. The J gene is TRBJ2-1, the V gene TRBV6-2 or TRBV6-3; 11 nucleotides match TRBD2. Germline V lookup: CDR1 MNHEY, CDR2 SVGEGT. This CDR3 is 16 amino acids long. The V gene end was trimmed by 6 bases and the J gene end by 6 bases; junction bases not matched to a gene: 10.

This clone was seen more than once but under ten times. The rearrangement uses TRBV10-3 and TRBJ1-1; 8 positions match TRBD1. Per germline, CDR1 ENHRY and CDR2 SYGVKD. CDR3 length: 17 amino acids. Trimming at V came to 1 base and at J to 8 bases, leaving 15 bases not matched to a gene. The CDR3 region is CAISEFSPGQGGAEAFF. Written as DNA, the CDR3 is TGTGCCATCAGTGAGTTCTCACCCGGACAGGGAGGAGCCGAAGCTTTCTTT.

This clone has only one observation. The V and J genes are TRBV19 and TRBJ1-1; tentative D call: TRBD1 (5 bases). The CDR3 has 14 residues. CDR1 and CDR2 from the germline V gene are LNHDA and SQIVND (reference sequence). Trimming shortened V by 6 bases and J by 3 bases, and 14 bases separated the two germline ends. The CDR3 spells CASRISQGDTEAFF. The DNA for the CDR3 is TGTGCCAGTAGGATATCCCAAGGGGACACTGAAGCTTTCTTT.

The V gene is TRBV29-1, the J gene TRBJ2-7; 13 bases line up with TRBD2. The CDR3 contains 16 residues. V gave up 5 bases and J gave up 3 bases; unmatched junction bases: 10. The germline V gene encodes CDR1 SQVTM and CDR2 ANQGSEA. CDR3 protein: CSVTSRGLAGRYEQYF. The CDR3, as DNA: TGCAGCGTTACCTCAAGGGGACTAGCGGGGCGCTACGAGCAGTACTTC.

The table lists this clone with a count of one. This chain connects TRBV6-4 to TRBJ2-3; no reliable D call. Germline V CDR1 and CDR2: MRHNA, SNTAGT. The length of the CDR3 is 12 residues. Trimming removed 6 bases at V and 6 bases at J, with 10 bases between. The CDR3 DNA reads TGTGCCAGCAGGACCCGGCCGGATACGCAGTATTTT. Protein product: CASRTRPDTQYF.

Many counts were recorded for this clone. The chain couples TRBV7-9 to TRBJ1-2, with a tentative D call TRBD1 (6 bases). Germline V gives CDR1 SEHNR, CDR2 FQNEAQ (reference sequence). The CDR3 is 13 amino acids. V dropped 4 bases and J dropped 2 bases, with 8 bases sitting between them. CDR3 coding DNA: TGTGCCAGCAGCTCCGGGACAAACTATGGCTACACCTTC. As protein: CASSSGTNYGYTF.

This clone was seen just once. One end of the junction is discordant with germline, which a read error may explain. The chain uses TRBV7-7 and TRBJ2-1; 14 bases agree with TRBD2. Germline V gene data show CDR1 as SSHAT and CDR2 as FNYEAQ (reference sequence). The CDR3 covers 16 residues. In DNA form, the CDR3 reads TGTGCTAGCAGCACCGGGACTAGCGGGGGCTACAATGAGCAGTTCTTC. This translates into CASSTGTSGGYNEQFF.

The rearrangement joins TRBV6-5 to TRBJ2-1; no reliable D call. With 6 bases removed from V and 1 base from J, the gap between germline ends came to 10 bases. CDR3 length: 14 residues. CDR1 and CDR2 (germline): MNHEY, SVGAGI. CDR3 residues: CASRGRLSYNEQFF. In DNA, the CDR3 is TGTGCCAGCAGGGGTAGGCTGTCCTACAATGAGCAGTTCTTC.

As for this clone: This specimen includes other DNA sequences encoding the same CDR3. This chain links TRBV18 with TRBJ1-2; the D gene is possibly TRBD1 (5 bases). The germline gives CDR1 KGHSH, CDR2 LQKENI. The CDR3 consists of 14 residues. V was cut by 0 bases and J by 4 bases, with 9 bases left in between. CDR3 in amino acids: CASSPPAGTYGYTF. The CDR3 DNA is TGTGCCAGCTCACCACCGGCAGGGACCTATGGCTACACCTTC.

The chain combines TRBV7-2 with TRBJ2-1; TRBD1 or TRBD2 may be the D gene (5 bases each). Germline assignment: CDR1 SGHTA and CDR2 FQGNSA. This CDR3 is built from 16 residues. The ends were cut back, 1 base at V and 7 bases at J, with 17 bases in the middle. CDR3 loop: CASSLVGGPSGNEQFF. CDR3 coding DNA: TGTGCCAGCAGCTTAGTTGGGGGACCTTCGGGGAATGAGCAGTTCTTC.

J is TRBJ1-2 and V is TRBV6-6, with a possible D match to TRBD1 (6 bases). The germline V gene has CDR1 MNHNY and CDR2 SVGAGI (reference sequence). This CDR3 spans 15 amino acids. Trimming removed 0 bases from V and 1 base from J, with 9 bases in between. CDR3 region: CASSYSTGNNYGYTF. The CDR3 DNA follows: TGTGCCAGCAGTTACTCGACAGGAAATAACTATGGCTACACCTTC.

The genes are TRBV4-2 and TRBJ1-1; D gene ambiguous. Germline V gene data show CDR1 as LGHNA and CDR2 as YNFKEQ. Trimming shortened V by 4 bases and J by 6 bases, and 12 bases separated the two germline ends. CDR3 length: 13 residues. DNA of the CDR3: TGTGCCAGCAGCCGGGCCACAGCTTCTGAAGCTTTCTTT. It specifies CASSRATASEAFF.

To note about this clone: The sample holds other DNA sequences that translate to the same CDR3. V usage is TRBV15 and J usage is TRBJ2-7; D unclear. Trimming stripped 0 bases from V and 1 base from J, with 4 bases between. This CDR3 has 13 residues. In germline, CDR1 is LNHNV, CDR2 YYDKDF (reference sequence). The chain's CDR3 is CATSRDPSYEQYF. The CDR3 bases are TGTGCCACCAGCAGAGACCCTTCCTACGAGCAGTACTTC. Looking up the rest from reference TRBV15 and TRBJ2-7 gives the full variable domain: DAMVIQNPRYQVTQFGKPVTLSCSQTLNHNVMYWYQQKSSQAPKLLFHYYDKDFNNEADTPDNFQSRRPNTSFCFLDIRSPGLGDTAMYLCATSRDPSYEQYFGPGTRLTVT.

The chain employs TRBV7-8 and TRBJ2-7; 8 bases fit TRBD2. CDR3 length: 15 residues. Germline-derived CDR1 and CDR2 are SGHVS and FQNEAQ. V lost 5 bases to trimming and J lost 2 bases; unmatched junction nucleotides: 8. CDR3 loop: CASSAQRGRPYEQYF. Written as DNA, the CDR3 is TGTGCCAGCAGCGCCCAGCGGGGGAGACCCTACGAGCAGTACTTC. The entire variable domain, with the rest obtained from reference TRBV7-8 and TRBJ2-7, is as follows: GAGVSQSPRYKVAKRGQDVALRCDPISGHVSLFWYQQALGQGPEFLTYFQNEAQLDKSGLPSDRFFAERPEGSVSTLKIQRTQQEDSAVYLCASSAQRGRPYEQYFGPGTRLTVT.

The chain couples TRBV29-1 to TRBJ2-1; a possible D gene is TRBD1 (5 bases). The CDR3 totals 14 residues. Trimming removed 1 base from V and 4 bases from J, with 11 bases in between. Germline CDR1 is SQVTM and CDR2 is ANQGSEA. The CDR3: CSVEARQGYNEQFF. For the CDR3, the DNA is TGCAGCGTTGAAGCCCGCCAGGGTTACAATGAGCAGTTCTTC.